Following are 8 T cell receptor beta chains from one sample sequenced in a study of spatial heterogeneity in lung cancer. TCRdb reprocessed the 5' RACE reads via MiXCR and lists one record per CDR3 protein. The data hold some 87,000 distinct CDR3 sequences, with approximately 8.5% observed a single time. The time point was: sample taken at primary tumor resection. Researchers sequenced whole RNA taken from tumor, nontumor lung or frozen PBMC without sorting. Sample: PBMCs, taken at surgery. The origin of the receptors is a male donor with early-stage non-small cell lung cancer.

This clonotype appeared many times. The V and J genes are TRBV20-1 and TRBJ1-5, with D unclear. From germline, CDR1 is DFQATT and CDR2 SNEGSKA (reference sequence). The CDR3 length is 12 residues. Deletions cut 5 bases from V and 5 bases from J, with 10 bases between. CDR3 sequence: CSAGGIYQPQHF. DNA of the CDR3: TGCAGTGCTGGAGGGATCTATCAGCCCCAGCATTTT.

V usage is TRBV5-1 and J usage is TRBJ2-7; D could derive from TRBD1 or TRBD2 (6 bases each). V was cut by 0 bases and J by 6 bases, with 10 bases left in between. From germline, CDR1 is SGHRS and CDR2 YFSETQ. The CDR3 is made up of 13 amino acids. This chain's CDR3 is CASSLAPGAEQYF. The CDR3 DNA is TGCGCCAGCAGCTTGGCCCCGGGGGCCGAGCAGTACTTC.

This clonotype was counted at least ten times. CDR3 region: CASSVAGAETQYF. CDR3 sequence (DNA): TGTGCCAGCAGCGTAGCAGGGGCAGAGACCCAGTACTTC. The rearrangement uses TRBV9 and TRBJ2-5, with D possibly being TRBD1 (6 bases). This CDR3 has 13 residues. The V end lost 0 bases, the J end lost 4 bases, and 7 bases lay between the germline ends. Germline-derived CDR1 and CDR2 are SGDLS and YYNGEE.

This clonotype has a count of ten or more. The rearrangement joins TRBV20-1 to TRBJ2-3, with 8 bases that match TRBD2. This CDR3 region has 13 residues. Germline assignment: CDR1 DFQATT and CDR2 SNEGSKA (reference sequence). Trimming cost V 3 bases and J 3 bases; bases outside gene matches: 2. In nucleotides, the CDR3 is TGCAGTGCTAGCGGGGGGGCTACAGATACGCAGTATTTT. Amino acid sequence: CSASGGATDTQYF.

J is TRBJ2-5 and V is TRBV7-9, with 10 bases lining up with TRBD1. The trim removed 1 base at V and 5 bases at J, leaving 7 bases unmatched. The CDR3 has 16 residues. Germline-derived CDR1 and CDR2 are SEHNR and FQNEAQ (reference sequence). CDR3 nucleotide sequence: TGTGCCAGCAGCTTAGATCGAGGACAGGGGGACGAGACCCAGTACTTC. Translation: CASSLDRGQGDETQYF.

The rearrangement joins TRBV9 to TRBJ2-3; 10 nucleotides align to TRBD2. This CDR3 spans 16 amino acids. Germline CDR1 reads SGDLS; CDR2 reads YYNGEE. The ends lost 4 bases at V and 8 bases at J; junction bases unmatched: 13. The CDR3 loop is CASSPRGLAAQGTQYF. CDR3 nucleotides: TGTGCCAGCAGCCCAAGAGGACTAGCGGCCCAGGGTACGCAGTATTTT.

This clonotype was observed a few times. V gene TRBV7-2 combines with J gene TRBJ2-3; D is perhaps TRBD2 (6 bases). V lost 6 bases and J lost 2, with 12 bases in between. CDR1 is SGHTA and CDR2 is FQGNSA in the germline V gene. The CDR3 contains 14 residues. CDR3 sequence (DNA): TGTGCCAGCAGTCCCCGGCGGGACACAGATACGCAGTATTTT. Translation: CASSPRRDTDTQYF.

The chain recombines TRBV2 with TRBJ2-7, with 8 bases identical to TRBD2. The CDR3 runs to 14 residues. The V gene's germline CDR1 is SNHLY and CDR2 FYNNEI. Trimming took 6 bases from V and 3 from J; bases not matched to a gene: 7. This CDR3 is CASRRDGTSYEQYF. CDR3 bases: TGTGCCAGCAGGCGGGACGGGACTAGCTACGAGCAGTACTTC. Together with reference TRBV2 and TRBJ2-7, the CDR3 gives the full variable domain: EPEVTQTPSHQVTQMGQEVILRCVPISNHLYFYWYRQILGQKVEFLVSFYNNEISEKSEIFDDQFSVERPDGSNFTLKIRSTKLEDSAMYFCASRRDGTSYEQYFGPGTRLTVT.